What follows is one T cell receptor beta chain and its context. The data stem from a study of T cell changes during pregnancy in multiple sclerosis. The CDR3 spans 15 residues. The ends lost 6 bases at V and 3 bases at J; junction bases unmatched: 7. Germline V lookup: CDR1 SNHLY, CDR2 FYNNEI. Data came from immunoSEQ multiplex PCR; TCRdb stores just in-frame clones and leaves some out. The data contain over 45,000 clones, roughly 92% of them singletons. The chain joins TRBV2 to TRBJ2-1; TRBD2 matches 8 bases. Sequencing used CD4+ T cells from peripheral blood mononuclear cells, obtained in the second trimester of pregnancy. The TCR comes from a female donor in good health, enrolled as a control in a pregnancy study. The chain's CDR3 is CASSRTSGNYNEQFF. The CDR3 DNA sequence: TGTGCCAGCAGCCGAACTAGCGGAAACTACAATGAGCAGTTCTTC.